The clone carrying this T cell receptor (beta chain) appeared a single time. Antigen specificity is unknown. Treatment specified: approximately 10-day PBMC culture with coronavirus spike peptide pools or control peptides (ViraFEST assay). V was trimmed by 5 bases and J by 2 bases, leaving 16 bases between them. There are 16 residues in the CDR3. Germline V CDR1 and CDR2: MNHEY, SVGEGT. The record originates from a study of vaccination and CD4 T cells after COVID-19. Study summary: Six male and four female convalescents took part, two of them Hispanic.

The study sequenced cultured CD4+ T cell DNA using the Oncomine TCR Beta short-read assay. Genomic DNA was drawn out of CD4+ T cells grown in culture. A single record per CDR3 protein comes from TCRdb applying MiXCR to the PCR reads. Of 15,000 to 20,000 distinct CDR3 sequences in the sample, approximately 71% were seen once. This clonotype was sampled from a human donor who had recovered from COVID-19. The rearrangement links TRBV6-2 or TRBV6-3 to TRBJ1-5, with D possibly matching TRBD1 (5 bases). Material for sequencing was CD4+ T cells from blood, cultured in vitro. CDR3 region: CASSLRQSLGNQPQHF. DNA for the CDR3: TGTGCCAGCAGTCTCCGACAGAGCTTGGGCAATCAGCCCCAGCATTTT.